The TCR beta chain described here comes from a study of human T cells and chemical hapten exposure. CDR3 length: 15 residues. V lost 0 bases to trimming and J lost 10 bases; unmatched junction nucleotides: 6. Germline V gives CDR1 SGHDN, CDR2 FVKESK. This clonotype appeared many times. Each CDR3 protein is one row after TCRdb ran MiXCR on the RACE reads. The sample gives about 40,000 distinct CDR3 sequences, about 3.5% of which show up once; less than 8.5% is in the top ten. Time point in this sample: patch test 2, 6 weeks after DPC sensitization. Treatment of the sample: therapeutic diphenylcyclopropenone sensitization with weekly scalp DPC.

V is TRBV14 and J is TRBJ2-3; 11 bases map to TRBD2. This specimen consisted of whole blood, obtained in connection with sensitization to the hapten diphenylcyclopropenone (DPC). The sequence was obtained from a man aged 35 to 55 with alopecia areata. Some clones in this sample may be carry-over from other donors' samples. The CDR3: CASSQDLTSGSSQYF. The CDR3 nucleotides are TGTGCCAGCAGCCAAGATCTTACTAGCGGGAGTTCGCAGTATTTT.